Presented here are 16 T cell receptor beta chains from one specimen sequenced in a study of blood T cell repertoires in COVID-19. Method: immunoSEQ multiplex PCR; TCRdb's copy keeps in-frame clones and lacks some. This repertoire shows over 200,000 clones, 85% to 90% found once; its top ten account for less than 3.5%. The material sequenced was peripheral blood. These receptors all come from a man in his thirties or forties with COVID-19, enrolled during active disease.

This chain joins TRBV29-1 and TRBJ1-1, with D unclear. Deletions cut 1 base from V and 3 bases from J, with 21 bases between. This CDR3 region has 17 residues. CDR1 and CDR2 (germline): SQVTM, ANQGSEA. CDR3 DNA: TGCAGCGTTGAAGGACCTACCTCAGGTGGTAAGTACACTGAAGCTTTCTTT. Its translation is CSVEGPTSGGKYTEAFF. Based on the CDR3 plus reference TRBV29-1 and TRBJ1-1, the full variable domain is SAVISQKPSRDICQRGTSLTIQCQVDSQVTMMFWYRQQPGQSLTLIATANQGSEATYESGFVIDKFPISRPNLTFSTLTVSNMSPEDSSIYLCSVEGPTSGGKYTEAFFGQGTRLTVV.

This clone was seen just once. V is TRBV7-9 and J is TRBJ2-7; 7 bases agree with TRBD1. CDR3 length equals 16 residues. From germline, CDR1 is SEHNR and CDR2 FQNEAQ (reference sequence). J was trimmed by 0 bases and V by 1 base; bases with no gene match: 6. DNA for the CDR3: TGTGCCAGCAGCTTAGGTAGGGACAGTGCCTCCTACGAGCAGTACTTC. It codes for CASSLGRDSASYEQYF.

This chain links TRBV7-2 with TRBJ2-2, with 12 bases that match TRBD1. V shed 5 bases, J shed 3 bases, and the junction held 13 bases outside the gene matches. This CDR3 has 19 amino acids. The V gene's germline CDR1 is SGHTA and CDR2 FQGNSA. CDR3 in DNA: TGTGCCAGCAGCCACCCTGACCGGGACAGGGGGCTCTACACCGGGGAGCTGTTTTTT. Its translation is CASSHPDRDRGLYTGELFF.

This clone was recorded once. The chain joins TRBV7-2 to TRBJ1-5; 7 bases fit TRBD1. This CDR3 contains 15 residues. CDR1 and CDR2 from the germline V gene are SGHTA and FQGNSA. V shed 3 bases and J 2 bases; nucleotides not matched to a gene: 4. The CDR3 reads CASSFRQGGNQPQHF. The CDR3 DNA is TGTGCCAGCAGCTTCCGACAGGGTGGCAATCAGCCCCAGCATTTT.

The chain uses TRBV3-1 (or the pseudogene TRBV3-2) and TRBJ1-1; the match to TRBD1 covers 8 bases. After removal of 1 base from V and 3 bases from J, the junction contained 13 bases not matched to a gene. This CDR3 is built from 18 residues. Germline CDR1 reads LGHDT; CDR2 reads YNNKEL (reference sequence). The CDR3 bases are TGTGCCAGCAGCCAAGGAGGTGGGACAGGCGCAGGCGACACTGAAGCTTTCTTT. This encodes CASSQGGGTGAGDTEAFF.

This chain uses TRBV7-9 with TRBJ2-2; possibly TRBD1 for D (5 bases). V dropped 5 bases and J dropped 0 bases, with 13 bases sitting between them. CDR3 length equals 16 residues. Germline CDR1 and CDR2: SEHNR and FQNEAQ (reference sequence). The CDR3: CASSPEAGTNTGELFF. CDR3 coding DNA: TGTGCCAGCAGCCCTGAAGCAGGGACGAACACCGGGGAGCTGTTTTTT.

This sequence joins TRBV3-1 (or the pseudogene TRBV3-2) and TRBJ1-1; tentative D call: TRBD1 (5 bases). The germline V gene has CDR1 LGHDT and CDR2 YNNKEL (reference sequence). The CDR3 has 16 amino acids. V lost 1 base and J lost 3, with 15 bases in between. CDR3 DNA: TGTGCCAGCAGCCAAGCTTCCAGGGCCCGTGACACTGAAGCTTTCTTT. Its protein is CASSQASRARDTEAFF.

CDR3 residues: CASSPNRGELFF. CDR3 bases: TGTGCCAGTAGTCCCAACAGGGGGGAGCTGTTTTTT. This chain links TRBV19 with TRBJ2-2; the D gene is possibly TRBD1 (5 bases). This CDR3 is 12 amino acids long. The V and J ends lost 5 bases and 8 bases respectively, with 9 bases between them. Germline values: CDR1 LNHDA, CDR2 SQIVND (reference sequence).

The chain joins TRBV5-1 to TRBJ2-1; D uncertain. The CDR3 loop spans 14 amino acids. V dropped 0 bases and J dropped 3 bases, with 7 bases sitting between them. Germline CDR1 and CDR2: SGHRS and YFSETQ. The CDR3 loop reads CASSLGGIYNEQFF. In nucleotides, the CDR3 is TGCGCCAGCAGCTTGGGAGGCATCTACAATGAGCAGTTCTTC.

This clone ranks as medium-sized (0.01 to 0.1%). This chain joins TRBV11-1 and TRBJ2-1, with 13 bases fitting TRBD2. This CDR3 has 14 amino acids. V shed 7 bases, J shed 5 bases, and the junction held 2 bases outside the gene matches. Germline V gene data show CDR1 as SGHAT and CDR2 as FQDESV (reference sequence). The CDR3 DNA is TGTGCCAGCAATGGACTAGCGGGAGACAATGAGCAGTTCTTC. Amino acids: CASNGLAGDNEQFF.

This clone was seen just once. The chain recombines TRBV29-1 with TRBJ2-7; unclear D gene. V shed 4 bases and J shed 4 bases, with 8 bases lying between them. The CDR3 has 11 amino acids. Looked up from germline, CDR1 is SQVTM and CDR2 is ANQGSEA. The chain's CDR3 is CSVVQRYEQYF. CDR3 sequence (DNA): TGCAGCGTTGTGCAACGGTACGAGCAGTACTTC.

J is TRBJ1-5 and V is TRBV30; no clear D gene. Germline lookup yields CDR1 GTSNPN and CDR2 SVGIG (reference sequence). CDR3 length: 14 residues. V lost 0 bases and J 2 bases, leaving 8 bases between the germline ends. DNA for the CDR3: TGTGCCTGGAGTGTGTTGGAGGGCAATCAGCCCCAGCATTTT. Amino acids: CAWSVLEGNQPQHF. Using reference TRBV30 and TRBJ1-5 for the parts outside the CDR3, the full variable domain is SQTIHQWPATLVQPVGSPLSLECTVEGTSNPNLYWYRQAAGRGLQLLFYSVGIGQISSEVPQNLSASRPQDRQFILSSKKLLLSDSGFYLCAWSVLEGNQPQHFGDGTRLSIL.

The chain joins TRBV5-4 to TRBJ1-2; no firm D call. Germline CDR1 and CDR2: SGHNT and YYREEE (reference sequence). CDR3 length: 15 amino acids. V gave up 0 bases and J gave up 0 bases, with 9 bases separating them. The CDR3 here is CASSLAMVANYGYTF. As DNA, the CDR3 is TGTGCCAGCAGCTTGGCCATGGTAGCTAACTATGGCTACACCTTC.

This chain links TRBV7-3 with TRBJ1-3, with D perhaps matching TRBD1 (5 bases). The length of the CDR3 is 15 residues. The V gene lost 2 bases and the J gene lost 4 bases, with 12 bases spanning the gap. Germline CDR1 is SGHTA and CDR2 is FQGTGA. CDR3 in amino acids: CASSLGPGQGNTIYF. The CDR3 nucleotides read TGTGCCAGCAGCTTAGGGCCAGGGCAAGGAAACACCATATATTTT.

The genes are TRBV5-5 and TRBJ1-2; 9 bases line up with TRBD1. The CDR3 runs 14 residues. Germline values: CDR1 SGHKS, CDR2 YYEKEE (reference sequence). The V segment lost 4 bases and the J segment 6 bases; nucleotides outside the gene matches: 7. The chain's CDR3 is CASSPRDRVDGYTF. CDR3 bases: TGTGCCAGCAGCCCCCGGGACAGGGTCGATGGCTACACCTTC.

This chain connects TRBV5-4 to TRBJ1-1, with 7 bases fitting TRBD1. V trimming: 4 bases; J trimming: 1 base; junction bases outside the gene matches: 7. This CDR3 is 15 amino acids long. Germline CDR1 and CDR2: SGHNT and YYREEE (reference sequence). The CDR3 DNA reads TGTGCCAGCAGCCCCCGGACAGGTCAGAACACTGAAGCTTTCTTT. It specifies CASSPRTGQNTEAFF.